The rows below give T cell receptor beta chains drawn from one sample of a study of T-cell memory formation after mild COVID-19. TCRdb itself ran the 5' RACE reads through MiXCR, one entry per CDR3 protein. Of a few hundred thousand distinct CDR3 sequences in the sample, roughly 8% were seen once. Sequenced material: PBMCs or a T cell subset sorted from them (not recorded which). The origin of the receptors is a man between 18 and 29 years old who had mild COVID-19 (a few samples of this study predate the infection). Cell type and time point are not known. Each CDR3 is given with its conserved first and last residue. The D gene is left open where the match is weak. The size of a clone is reported for some rows only, either as once, few or many, or as a class for expanded clones.

V gene	D gene	clone size	J gene	CDR3 DNA	CDR3 protein
TRBV29-1	-	-	TRBJ1-5	TGCAGCGTTGAAGGGGGATTTGGACAGCCCCAGCATTTT	CSVEGGFGQPQHF
TRBV2	-	-	TRBJ1-4	TGTGCCAGCGCCTCAACAGGTGTTAATGAAAAACTGTTTTTT	CASASTGVNEKLFF
TRBV7-9	-	few	TRBJ1-5	TGTGCCAGCACCACCGGGGCGGGGCCCCAGCATTTT	CASTTGAGPQHF
TRBV21-1	-	few	TRBJ2-3	TGTGCCAGCAAACTAAACCAAGGGACGCGGGGAGATACGCAGTATTTT	CASKLNQGTRGDTQYF
TRBV5-1	-	-	TRBJ2-1	TGCGCCAGCAGCTTACAGGGCGGCGATGAGCAGTTCTTC	CASSLQGGDEQFF
TRBV4-2	TRBD2	many	TRBJ2-3	TGTGCCAGCAGCCGGACTAGCGGGGGGGCCACAGATACGCAGTATTTT	CASSRTSGGATDTQYF
TRBV29-1	-	-	TRBJ1-2	TGCAGCGTTGACCCGATCAACTATGGCTACACCTTC	CSVDPINYGYTF
TRBV4-1	-	once	TRBJ1-4	TGCGCCAGCAGCCTAGGGGTTGCGGAGGGTGAAAAACTGTTTTTT	CASSLGVAEGEKLFF
TRBV6-6	-	-	TRBJ1-2	TGTGCCAGCAGACCCGGGACTTTGAACCCTTATGGCTACACCTTC	CASRPGTLNPYGYTF
TRBV4-1	-	few	TRBJ2-7	TGCGCCAGCAGCCAAGCGGAAGGGGGGACCTACGAGCAGTACTTC	CASSQAEGGTYEQYF
TRBV20-1	TRBD1	-	TRBJ2-7	TGCAGTGCCTACCCTGGACAGGGAGGCGAGCAGTACTTC	CSAYPGQGGEQYF
TRBV30	TRBD1	-	TRBJ2-2	TGTGCCTGGGACGAGGGGTACAGGGGATATTCCGGGGAGCTGTTTTTT	CAWDEGYRGYSGELFF
TRBV7-9	-	-	TRBJ2-5	TGTGCCAGCAGCTTACGATCGGGGGCAGAGACCCAGTACTTC	CASSLRSGAETQYF
TRBV27	-	-	TRBJ2-5	TGTGCCAGCAGTACACTACAGGGACGGCAGGCGACCCAGTACTTC	CASSTLQGRQATQYF
TRBV4-1	-	few	TRBJ2-5	TGCGCCAGCAGCCAAGAGGGCTACCCGTACCAAGAGACCCAGTACTTC	CASSQEGYPYQETQYF
TRBV12-3/TRBV12-4	-	few	TRBJ1-5	TGTGCCAGCAGTTTGGAGGGAGCTTCTCAGCCCCAGCATTTT	CASSLEGASQPQHF
TRBV7-9	-	few	TRBJ2-5	TGTGCCAGCAGCCGGACTAAAGAGACCCAGTACTTC	CASSRTKETQYF
TRBV12-3/TRBV12-4	-	-	TRBJ1-5	TGTGCCAGTTCAGGGTTCAGCAATCAGCCCCAGCATTTT	CASSGFSNQPQHF
TRBV7-6	TRBD1	-	TRBJ2-7	TGTGCCAGCAGCCGAGCGGACAGGGAAGGCGACGAGCAGTACTTC	CASSRADREGDEQYF
TRBV20-1	-	-	TRBJ2-5	TGCAGTGCTGGAAAACCGGGACCGCGGGGGACCCAGTACTTC	CSAGKPGPRGTQYF
TRBV5-1	-	many	TRBJ1-1	TGCGCCAGCAGCTTGTGGGGGGGGGCGTCCAATGAAGCTTTCTTT	CASSLWGGASNEAFF
TRBV6-5	TRBD1	few	TRBJ1-1	TGTGCCAGCACCGGTTACGGACAGGGGTCCACTGAAGCTTTCTTT	CASTGYGQGSTEAFF
TRBV5-1	TRBD1	-	TRBJ1-2	TGCGCCAGCAGCTACGCCCCGGGACAGGTGCTCAACTATGGCTACACCTTC	CASSYAPGQVLNYGYTF
TRBV20-1	-	-	TRBJ2-3	TGCAGTGCTAGAGATATGGGGGGTAGCACAGATGCGCAGTATTTT	CSARDMGGSTDAQYF
TRBV19	-	many	TRBJ2-3	TGTGCCAGTAGAAGGCGGGGATACACAGATACGCAGTATTTT	CASRRRGYTDTQYF
TRBV6-6	-	-	TRBJ2-6	TGTGCAGGCGGCTCTGGGGCCAACGTCCTGACTTTC	CAGGSGANVLTF
TRBV25-1	-	-	TRBJ1-6	TGTGCCAGCACCTCAGGAGCCTATAATTCACCCCTCCACTTT	CASTSGAYNSPLHF
TRBV7-2	-	-	TRBJ1-2	TGTGCCAGCAGCTTGTTCAAGGGGAACTATGGCTACACCTTC	CASSLFKGNYGYTF